Presented here are 32 T cell receptor beta chains from one specimen sequenced in a study of T cells in Graves' hyperthyroidism and ophthalmopathy. Amplification yielded TCR beta CDR3 regions, with RNA transcripts as the source. HTBI primers drove first-round RT-PCR of the TCR CDR3. TCRdb ran MiXCR on the multiplex PCR reads and lists one entry per CDR3 protein. The data show 600,000 to 850,000 distinct CDR3 sequences, around a sixth seen once. Sequenced input: blood. The receptors here all came from a woman aged 45-65 years with Graves' hyperthyroidism that later progressed to Graves' ophthalmopathy.

This clonotype was counted ten times or more. The genes are TRBV2 and TRBJ1-5; D uncertain. Germline V gene data show CDR1 as SNHLY and CDR2 as FYNNEI. The V end was cut by 6 bases, the J end by 0 bases, with 6 bases between. The CDR3 extends over 13 amino acids. The CDR3 here is CASSRYSNQPQHF. The DNA for the CDR3 is TGTGCCAGCAGCCGATATAGCAATCAGCCCCAGCATTTT.

J is TRBJ2-3 and V is TRBV6-2 or TRBV6-3; TRBD2 matches 9 bases. Germline trimming cut 5 bases from V and 0 bases from J; bases unmatched to any gene: 6. CDR1 MNHEY and CDR2 SVGEGT come from the germline V gene. This CDR3 has 16 residues. CDR3 residues: CASSGTSGLSTDTQYF. Here the CDR3 DNA reads TGTGCCAGCAGTGGTACTAGCGGGTTAAGCACAGATACGCAGTATTTT.

This clonotype was counted many times. The V and J genes are TRBV30 and TRBJ1-1; D not certain. Trimming removed 7 bases from V and 2 bases from J, with 17 bases in between. There are 14 residues in the CDR3. Germline assignment: CDR1 GTSNPN and CDR2 SVGIG (reference sequence). The DNA for the CDR3 is TGTGCCTTACTAACTCCGGCGGGAAACACTGAAGCTTTCTTT. This translates into CALLTPAGNTEAFF.

This clonotype was counted many times. V and J are TRBV27 and TRBJ2-1; possible D gene TRBD2, 5 bases. The CDR3 loop spans 14 amino acids. Germline values: CDR1 MNHEY, CDR2 SMNVEV (reference sequence). Between the trimmed V and J ends, which lost 6 bases and 5 bases, there was a span of 14 bases. CDR3: CASSKVSVHNEQFF. DNA for the CDR3: TGTGCCAGCAGCAAGGTTAGCGTCCACAATGAGCAGTTCTTC.

The table lists this clonotype with many counts. The chain links TRBV12-3 or TRBV12-4 to TRBJ1-2; TRBD1 agrees at 9 bases. After removal of 3 bases from V and 4 bases from J, the junction contained 9 bases not matched to a gene. The CDR3 consists of 16 residues. The CDR3: CASSLTGGSRTYGYTF. CDR3 bases: TGTGCCAGCAGTTTGACAGGGGGTTCGAGGACCTATGGCTACACCTTC.

This clonotype was counted many times. The CDR3 DNA is TGTGCCAGCAGCGCGGGCCCCCTCACAGATACGCAGTATTTT. Protein: CASSAGPLTDTQYF. This rearrangement joins TRBV9 to TRBJ2-3; D is unclear. This CDR3 contains 14 residues. Germline CDR1 SGDLS, CDR2 YYNGEE. The V and J ends lost 3 bases and 2 bases respectively, with 10 bases between them.

This chain links TRBV30 with TRBJ1-5, with D unclear. The CDR3 covers 15 residues. Germline lookup yields CDR1 GTSNPN and CDR2 SVGIG (reference sequence). V was pared by 1 base and J by 0 bases, with 10 bases between. CDR3 region: CAWSGGALSNQPQHF. The CDR3 DNA is TGTGCCTGGAGTGGAGGCGCCCTTAGCAATCAGCCCCAGCATTTT.

To note about this clonotype: A read error may produce the germline difference seen at one junction end. The V and J genes are TRBV5-5 and TRBJ2-2; 7 bases match TRBD2. CDR1 and CDR2 (germline): SGHKS, YYEKEE (reference sequence). This CDR3 is built from 14 residues. The CDR3 protein is CASTPLGGPGEPFF. As DNA, the CDR3 is TGTGCCAGCACCCCCCTGGGAGGGCCCGGGGAGCCGTTTTTT.

The chain uses TRBV27 and TRBJ1-1; perhaps TRBD1 as D (5 bases). Germline-derived CDR1 and CDR2 are MNHEY and SMNVEV (reference sequence). Trimming shortened V by 2 bases and J by 3 bases, and 10 bases separated the two germline ends. The CDR3 spans 14 residues. The CDR3, as DNA: TGTGCCAGCAGTTTAATCTCAGGGTACACTGAAGCTTTCTTT. Its translation: CASSLISGYTEAFF.

This clonotype was seen repeatedly, ten times or more. The rearrangement links TRBV12-3 or TRBV12-4 to TRBJ2-6; D remains unclear. Deletions cut 1 base from V and 2 bases from J, with 6 bases between. The CDR3 totals 15 residues. CDR3 sequence (DNA): TGTGCCAGCAGTTTAGACGGGCCTGGGGCCAACGTCCTGACTTTC. It codes for CASSLDGPGANVLTF.

This clonotype was recorded at least ten times. The genes are TRBV5-1 and TRBJ2-7; maybe TRBD1 (6 bases). From germline, CDR1 is SGHRS and CDR2 YFSETQ. CDR3 length: 14 amino acids. The ends were cut back, 5 bases at V and 6 bases at J, with 18 bases in the middle. The chain's CDR3 is CASSVVQGRAEQYF. Written as DNA, the CDR3 is TGCGCCAGCAGTGTGGTACAGGGCCGAGCCGAGCAGTACTTC.

This clonotype was counted a few times. The chain joins TRBV10-1 to TRBJ1-1; D unresolved. The CDR3 covers 16 residues. CDR1 WNHNN and CDR2 SYGVQD come from the germline V gene (reference sequence). V shed 0 bases and J shed 1 base, with 12 bases lying between them. The CDR3 loop reads CASSESGRPANTEAFF. The CDR3 DNA follows: TGCGCCAGCAGTGAGTCTGGGCGGCCAGCGAACACTGAAGCTTTCTTT.

This clonotype was observed a handful of times. J is TRBJ2-3 and V is TRBV11-3; D not resolved. Germline V gene sequence: CDR1 SGHNT, CDR2 YENEEA. The CDR3 is 13 amino acids. Trimming took 5 bases from V and 6 from J, leaving 12 bases between them. CDR3 nucleotides: TGTGCCAGCAGCCCTAAATTTGCGGATACGCAGTATTTT. Its translation is CASSPKFADTQYF.

This chain links TRBV7-9 with TRBJ1-6; TRBD1 is a possible D gene (5 bases). The CDR3 has 16 amino acids. The germline V gene encodes CDR1 SEHNR and CDR2 FQNEAQ (reference sequence). The V end was cut by 5 bases, the J end by 8 bases, with 19 bases between. In DNA, the CDR3 is TGTGCCAGCAGCCCTGATGTCGGGACTTCGGATTCACCCCTCCACTTT. Its translation: CASSPDVGTSDSPLHF.

This clonotype was seen at least ten times. The chain couples TRBV5-1 to TRBJ1-2, with a tentative D call TRBD1 (5 bases). Trimming removed 4 bases from V and 7 bases from J, with 14 bases in between. Germline lookup yields CDR1 SGHRS and CDR2 YFSETQ. There are 13 residues in the CDR3. The CDR3 sequence: CASSGTEGSGYTF. Written as DNA, the CDR3 is TGCGCCAGCAGCGGGACGGAGGGTTCTGGCTACACCTTC.

This clonotype was seen repeatedly, ten times or more. The J gene is TRBJ1-1, the V gene TRBV7-3; D unresolved. CDR3 length equals 12 residues. V lost 5 bases, J lost 4 bases, and 8 bases lay in between. CDR1 and CDR2 from the germline V gene are SGHTA and FQGTGA. The CDR3, as DNA: TGTGCCAGCAGCCAATCGACCACTGAAGCTTTCTTT. As protein: CASSQSTTEAFF.

This chain uses TRBV20-1 with TRBJ2-1, with 7 positions matching TRBD1. CDR1 is DFQATT and CDR2 is SNEGSKA in the germline V gene (reference sequence). This CDR3 comprises 14 residues. V trimming: 6 bases; J trimming: 0 bases; junction bases outside the gene matches: 5. The DNA of the CDR3 is TGCAGTGCCGATTCAGGGGGCTCCTACAATGAGCAGTTCTTC. It yields the protein CSADSGGSYNEQFF.

V and J are TRBV9 and TRBJ2-1; 7 nucleotides align to TRBD1. Trimming at V came to 3 bases and at J to 3 bases, leaving 6 bases not matched to a gene. The length of the CDR3 is 15 residues. Germline values: CDR1 SGDLS, CDR2 YYNGEE. CDR3 in DNA: TGTGCCAGCAGCGACCGGGACAGCTTCTACAATGAGCAGTTCTTC. Protein product: CASSDRDSFYNEQFF.

Concerning this clonotype itself: The CDR3 does not end in the conserved phenylalanine or tryptophan, so this is likely a read error. The chain uses TRBV7-3 and TRBJ2-7; no clear D gene. Germline CDR1 is SGHTA and CDR2 is FQGTGA. V was clipped by 2 bases and J by 0 bases, with 14 bases between them. The CDR3 covers 16 residues. The chain's CDR3 is CASSLWEGLNSYEQYS. In DNA, the CDR3 is TGTGCCAGCAGCTTATGGGAAGGGCTGAACTCCTACGAGCAGTACTCC.

This clonotype was recorded many times. The rearrangement uses TRBV2 and TRBJ2-7, with D uncertain. V lost 4 bases and J lost 5, with 12 bases in between. The CDR3 consists of 13 residues. Germline CDR1 is SNHLY and CDR2 is FYNNEI. The CDR3 DNA reads TGTGCCAGCAGTGCAACCGGGCCCCACGAGCAGTACTTC. Amino acids: CASSATGPHEQYF.

This chain uses TRBV19 with TRBJ1-5, with TRBD1 identical over 8 bases. V shed 6 bases and J 0 bases; nucleotides not matched to a gene: 10. CDR3 length: 17 residues. Germline CDR1 LNHDA, CDR2 SQIVND (reference sequence). As DNA, the CDR3 is TGTGCCAGTAGAACAGGACAGGGTTTGAATAGCAATCAGCCCCAGCATTTT. Translated: CASRTGQGLNSNQPQHF. Drawing the rest from reference TRBV19 and TRBJ1-5, the complete variable domain is DGGITQSPKYLFRKEGQNVTLSCEQNLNHDAMYWYRQDPGQGLRLIYYSQIVNDFQKGDIAEGYSVSREKKESFPLTVTSAQKNPTAFYLCASRTGQGLNSNQPQHFGDGTRLSIL.

This clonotype has only a few counts. The chain links TRBV6-5 to TRBJ2-5; the match to TRBD2 covers 12 bases. The CDR3 extends over 15 amino acids. Germline V lookup: CDR1 MNHEY, CDR2 SVGAGI. J gave up 5 bases and V 2 bases, and 3 bases lay outside the gene matches. DNA for the CDR3: TGTGCCAGCAGTTACGGACTAGCGGGAAGGGAGACCCAGTACTTC. It specifies CASSYGLAGRETQYF.

The sample holds one count of this clonotype. A read error may be the cause here, since a much bigger clone is one base away. The rearrangement links TRBV12-3 or TRBV12-4 to TRBJ1-5; the D gene is possibly TRBD1 (5 bases). Trimming left V 3 bases short and J 3 bases short, with 12 bases between. CDR3 length: 15 residues. The CDR3 here is CASSFRGGPNQPQHF. The CDR3 DNA sequence: TGTGCCAGCAGTTTTAGGGGAGGTCCCAATCAGCCCCAGCATTTT.

This clonotype has ten or more counts. The chain carries TRBV2 and TRBJ2-3, with 9 bases identical to TRBD2. After removal of 6 bases from V and 3 bases from J, the junction contained 10 bases not matched to a gene. Germline V gives CDR1 SNHLY, CDR2 FYNNEI. The length of the CDR3 is 16 residues. The chain's CDR3 is CASSALAGVGTDTQYF. The CDR3 bases are TGTGCCAGCAGCGCCTTAGCGGGGGTCGGGACAGATACGCAGTATTTT.

This clonotype was picked up many times. The rearrangement joins TRBV20-1 to TRBJ2-3, with TRBD2 matching over 9 bases. J gave up 4 bases and V 0 bases, and 8 bases lay outside the gene matches. CDR3 length: 16 residues. Germline CDR1 and CDR2: DFQATT and SNEGSKA (reference sequence). For the CDR3, the DNA is TGCAGTGCTAGAGATCGGTTGCGGGGGGGCGCAGATACGCAGTATTTT. It is translated as CSARDRLRGGADTQYF.

This clonotype has just a few counts. The chain recombines TRBV11-2 with TRBJ1-1; D is perhaps TRBD1 (6 bases). The germline CDR1 and CDR2 sequences are SGHAT and FQNNGV. The CDR3 is 13 residues long. V lost 6 bases and J lost 3, with 11 bases in between. The CDR3 region has the DNA TGTGCCAGCAGAACAGGGTGTGACACTGAAGCTTTCTTT. This codes for CASRTGCDTEAFF.

Many counts were recorded for this clonotype. The chain's CDR3 is CASSTRTAGELFF. Here the CDR3 DNA reads TGTGCCAGCAGCACCCGGACAGCCGGGGAGCTGTTTTTT. The gene calls are TRBV3-1 and TRBJ2-2; perhaps TRBD1 as D (6 bases). V lost 5 bases and J lost 6, with 10 bases in between. The CDR3 covers 13 residues. Germline lookup yields CDR1 LGHDT and CDR2 YNNKEL (reference sequence).

The table lists this clonotype with a few counts. CDR3 amino acids: CASSEEMGRDGNQPQHF. DNA of the CDR3: TGTGCCAGCAGTGAAGAAATGGGCAGGGATGGGAATCAGCCCCAGCATTTT. V usage is TRBV6-1 and J usage is TRBJ1-5, with D perhaps matching TRBD1 (5 bases). The germline gives CDR1 MNHNS, CDR2 SASEGT. The CDR3 has 17 amino acids. Trimming stripped 1 base from V and 4 bases from J, with 17 bases between.

The chain recombines TRBV7-2 with TRBJ1-6; no reliable D call. With 5 bases removed from V and 14 bases from J, the gap between germline ends came to 16 bases. Germline V gene lookup returns CDR1 SGHTA and CDR2 FQGNSA. This CDR3 contains 13 residues. The CDR3 region has the DNA TGTGCCAGCAGCCCCGGACTTGGACCGGCCCTCCACTTT. It is translated as CASSPGLGPALHF. Supplemented by reference TRBV7-2 and TRBJ1-6, the full variable domain reads GAGVSQSPSNKVTEKGKDVELRCDPISGHTALYWYRQSLGQGLEFLIYFQGNSAPDKSGLPSDRFSAERTGGSVSTLTIQRTQQEDSAVYLCASSPGLGPALHFGNGTRLTVT.

This clonotype was counted ten times or more. The CDR3 region has the DNA TGTGCCAGCAGTTTGCCTTATACCTACGAGCAGTACTTC. This translates into CASSLPYTYEQYF. This rearrangement joins TRBV28 to TRBJ2-7, with D unclear. The CDR3 sequence is 13 residues long. From germline, CDR1 is MDHEN and CDR2 SYDVKM. V lost 3 bases and J lost 2, with 8 bases in between. The full variable domain, in which reference TRBV28 and TRBJ2-7 provide the parts outside the CDR3, is DVKVTQSSRYLVKRTGEKVFLECVQDMDHENMFWYRQDPGLGLRLIYFSYDVKMKEKGDIPEGYSVSREKKERFSLILESASTNQTSMYLCASSLPYTYEQYFGPGTRLTVT.

This clonotype was seen a few times. The chain is built from TRBV3-1 and TRBJ2-6; 7 bases are shared with TRBD2. The CDR3 runs 18 residues. V lost 0 bases and J lost 2; bases outside the gene matches: 7. The germline V gene encodes CDR1 LGHDT and CDR2 YNNKEL (reference sequence). The CDR3 loop is CASSQDPGGLAGANVLTF. The CDR3 nucleotides are TGTGCCAGCAGCCAAGATCCGGGGGGTTTGGCTGGGGCCAACGTCCTGACTTTC.

With regard to this clonotype: One end of the junction does not line up with germline, which may come from a read error. The rearrangement links TRBV5-1 to TRBJ2-1, with 10 bases that match TRBD2. CDR1 and CDR2 (germline): SGHRS, YFSETQ. There are 16 residues in the CDR3. The CDR3 nucleotides read TGTGCCAGCAGCTTAGGGGGGCTAGCGGGGGTCAATGAGCAGTTCTTC. Amino acid sequence: CASSLGGLAGVNEQFF.